A selection of T cell receptor beta chains follows, all from one sample in a study of T-cell reconstitution after alpha-beta-depleted transplantation in children. TCRdb reprocessed the PCR reads with MiXCR, giving one entry per CDR3 protein. The sample has 350,000 to 500,000 distinct CDR3 sequences; over 40% are singletons. Sequencing used PBMCs, obtained before TCRalphabeta/CD19-depleted stem cell transplant. These receptor sequences come from a girl under 10 years old with aplastic anemia, due to receive a stem cell transplant. The CDR3 runs from the conserved cysteine through the conserved F or W. The order of the fields is J gene, CDR3 length, V gene, clone size, D gene, CDR3 protein, CDR3 DNA. The D gene is left open where the match is weak. Rows may omit the clone size; those that give it use once, few, many or a size class.

TRBJ2-3 12 TRBV20-1 - - CSAPNDTDTQYF TGCAGTGCACCGAACGACACAGATACGCAGTATTTT
TRBJ2-4 16 TRBV12-3/TRBV12-4 many - CASSPDQIHAQNIQYF TGTGCCAGCAGCCCCGACCAGATCCACGCCCAAAACATTCAGTACTTC
TRBJ2-2 15 TRBV27 - - CASNPAGRNTGELFF TGTGCCAGCAACCCGGCAGGGAGAAACACCGGGGAGCTGTTTTTT
TRBJ2-7 14 TRBV12-3/TRBV12-4 - - CASSRKQRPYEQYF TGTGCCAGCAGCCGAAAGCAGCGACCCTACGAGCAGTACTTC
TRBJ2-1 17 TRBV11-2 - TRBD2 CASSRRYWTSGTVEQFF TGTGCCAGCAGCCGTCGGTATTGGACTAGCGGGACGGTTGAGCAGTTCTTC
TRBJ2-1 10 TRBV12-3/TRBV12-4 - - CASSLERVFF TGTGCCAGCAGTTTAGAGCGGGTGTTCTTC
TRBJ2-7 16 TRBV6-5 - - CASSYSDPGHIYEQYF TGTGCCAGCAGTTACTCGGATCCAGGACACATCTACGAGCAGTACTTC
TRBJ2-1 15 TRBV5-1 many - CASSGQPAPKDEQFF TGCGCCAGCAGTGGACAGCCGGCCCCAAAGGATGAGCAGTTCTTC
TRBJ2-2 20 TRBV4-2 - TRBD2 CASSQDRGLAGVFTPGELFF TGTGCCAGCAGCCAAGATAGGGGCCTAGCGGGAGTTTTTACGCCCGGGGAGCTGTTTTTT
TRBJ2-7 14 TRBV5-1 - TRBD2 CASSLLAGGPEQYF TGCGCCAGCAGCCTACTAGCGGGAGGGCCCGAGCAGTACTTC
TRBJ1-2 13 TRBV28 - - CASSLPGEHGYTF TGTGCCAGCAGCTTACCAGGGGAACATGGCTACACCTTC
TRBJ1-4 14 TRBV6-1 many TRBD1 CASRAGTVNEKLFF TGTGCCAGCAGAGCCGGGACAGTGAATGAAAAACTGTTTTTT
TRBJ1-4 15 TRBV12-3/TRBV12-4 - TRBD1 CASRKQGATLEKLFF TGTGCCAGCAGGAAACAGGGGGCGACCCTCGAAAAACTGTTTTTT